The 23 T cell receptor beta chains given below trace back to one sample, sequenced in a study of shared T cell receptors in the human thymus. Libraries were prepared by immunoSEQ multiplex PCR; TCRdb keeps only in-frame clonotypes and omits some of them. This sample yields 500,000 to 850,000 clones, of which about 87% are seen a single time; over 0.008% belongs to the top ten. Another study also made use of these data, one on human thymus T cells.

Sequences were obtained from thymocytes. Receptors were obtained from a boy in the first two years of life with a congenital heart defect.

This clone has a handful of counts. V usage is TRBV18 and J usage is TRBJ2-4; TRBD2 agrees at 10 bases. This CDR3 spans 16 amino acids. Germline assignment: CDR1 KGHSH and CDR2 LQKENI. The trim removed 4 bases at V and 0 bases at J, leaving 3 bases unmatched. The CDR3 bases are TGTGCCAGCTCACTCGGGACTAGCGTAGCCAAAAACATTCAGTACTTC. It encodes CASSLGTSVAKNIQYF. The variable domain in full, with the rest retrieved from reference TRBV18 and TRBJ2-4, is NAGVMQNPRHLVRRRGQEARLRCSPMKGHSHVYWYRQLPEEGLKFMVYLQKENIIDESGMPKERFSAEFPKEGPSILRIQQVVRGDSAAYFCASSLGTSVAKNIQYFGAGTRLSVL.

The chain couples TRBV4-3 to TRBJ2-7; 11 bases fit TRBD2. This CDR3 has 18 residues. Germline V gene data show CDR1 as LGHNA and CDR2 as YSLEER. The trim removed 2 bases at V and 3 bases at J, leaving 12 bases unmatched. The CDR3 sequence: CASSQHHTRLAGRYEQYF. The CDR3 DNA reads TGCGCCAGCAGCCAACACCACACACGACTAGCGGGACGCTACGAGCAGTACTTC.

This chain's CDR3 is CASSAGQGFSEQYF. The CDR3 coding sequence is TGTGCCAGCAGTGCAGGACAGGGATTCTCCGAGCAGTACTTC. The chain couples TRBV25-1 to TRBJ2-7; 8 bases are a match to TRBD1. Germline V lookup: CDR1 MGHDK, CDR2 SYGVNS. Unmatched junction bases numbered 8, after V lost 4 bases and J lost 6 bases. The CDR3 has 14 amino acids.

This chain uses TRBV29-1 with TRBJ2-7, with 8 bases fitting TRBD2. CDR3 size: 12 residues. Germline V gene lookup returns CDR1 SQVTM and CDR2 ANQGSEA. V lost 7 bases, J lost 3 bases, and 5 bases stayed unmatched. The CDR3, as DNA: TGCAGCGCTAACGGGACTAGCTACGAGCAGTACTTC. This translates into CSANGTSYEQYF.

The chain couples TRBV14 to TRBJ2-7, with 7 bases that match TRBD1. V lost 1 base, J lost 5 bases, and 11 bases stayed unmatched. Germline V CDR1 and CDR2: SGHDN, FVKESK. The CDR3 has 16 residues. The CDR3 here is CASSQGKRDSYNEQYF. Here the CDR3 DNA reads TGTGCCAGCAGCCAAGGAAAACGGGACAGCTACAACGAGCAGTACTTC.

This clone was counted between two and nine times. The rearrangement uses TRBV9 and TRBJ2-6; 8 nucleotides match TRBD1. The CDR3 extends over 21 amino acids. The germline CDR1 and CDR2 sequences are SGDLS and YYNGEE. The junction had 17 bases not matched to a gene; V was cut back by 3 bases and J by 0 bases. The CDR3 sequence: CASSDPLLSGTGLSGANVLTF. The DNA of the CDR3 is TGTGCCAGCAGCGACCCCCTGTTATCAGGGACAGGCCTCTCTGGGGCCAACGTCCTGACTTTC.

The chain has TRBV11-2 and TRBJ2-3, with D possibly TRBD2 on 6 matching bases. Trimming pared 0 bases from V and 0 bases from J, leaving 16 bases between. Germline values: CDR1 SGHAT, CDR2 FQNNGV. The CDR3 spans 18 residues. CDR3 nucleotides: TGTGCCAGCAGCTTAGATCCACGAGCTAGCGCTAGCACAGATACGCAGTATTTT. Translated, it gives CASSLDPRASASTDTQYF.

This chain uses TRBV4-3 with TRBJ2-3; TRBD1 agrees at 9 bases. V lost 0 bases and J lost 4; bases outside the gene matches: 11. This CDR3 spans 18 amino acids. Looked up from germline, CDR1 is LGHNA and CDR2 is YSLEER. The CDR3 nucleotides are TGCGCCAGCAGCCAAGACCGAGGACCGGGACAGGGTCCAGATACGCAGTATTTT. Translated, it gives CASSQDRGPGQGPDTQYF.

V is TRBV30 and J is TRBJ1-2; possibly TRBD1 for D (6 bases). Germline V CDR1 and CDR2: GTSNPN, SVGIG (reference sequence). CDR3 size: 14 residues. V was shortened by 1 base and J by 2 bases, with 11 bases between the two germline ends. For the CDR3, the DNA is TGTGCCTGGAGTGGAATGGGGGCCAACTATGGCTACACCTTC. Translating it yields CAWSGMGANYGYTF. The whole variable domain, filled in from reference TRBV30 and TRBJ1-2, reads SQTIHQWPATLVQPVGSPLSLECTVEGTSNPNLYWYRQAAGRGLQLLFYSVGIGQISSEVPQNLSASRPQDRQFILSSKKLLLSDSGFYLCAWSGMGANYGYTFGSGTRLTVV.

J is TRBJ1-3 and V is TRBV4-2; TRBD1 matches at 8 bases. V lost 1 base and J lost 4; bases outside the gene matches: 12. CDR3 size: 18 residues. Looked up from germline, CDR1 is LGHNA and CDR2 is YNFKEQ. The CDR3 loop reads CASSQGTGISLGGNTIYF. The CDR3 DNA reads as TGTGCCAGCAGCCAAGGGACAGGGATTTCCCTGGGGGGAAACACCATATATTTT.

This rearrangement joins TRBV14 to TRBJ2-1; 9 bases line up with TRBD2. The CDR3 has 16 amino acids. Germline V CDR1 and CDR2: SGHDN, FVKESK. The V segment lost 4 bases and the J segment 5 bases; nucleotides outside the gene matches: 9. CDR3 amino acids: CASSPPDSGGHNEQFF. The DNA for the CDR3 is TGTGCCAGCAGCCCCCCCGACAGCGGGGGGCACAATGAGCAGTTCTTC.

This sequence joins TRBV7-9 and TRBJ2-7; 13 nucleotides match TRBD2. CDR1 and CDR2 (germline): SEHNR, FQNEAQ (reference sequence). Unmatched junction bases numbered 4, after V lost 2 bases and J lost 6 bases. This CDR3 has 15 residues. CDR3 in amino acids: CASSLTGLAGVEQYF. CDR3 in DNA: TGTGCCAGCAGCTTAACTGGACTAGCGGGAGTCGAGCAGTACTTC.

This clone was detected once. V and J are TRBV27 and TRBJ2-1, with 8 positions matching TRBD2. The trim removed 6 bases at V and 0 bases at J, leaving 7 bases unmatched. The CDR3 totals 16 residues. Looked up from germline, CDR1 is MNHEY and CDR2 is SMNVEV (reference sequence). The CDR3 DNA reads TGTGCCAGCAGACAAGCGGGGGCGACCTCCTACAATGAGCAGTTCTTC. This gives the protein CASRQAGATSYNEQFF.

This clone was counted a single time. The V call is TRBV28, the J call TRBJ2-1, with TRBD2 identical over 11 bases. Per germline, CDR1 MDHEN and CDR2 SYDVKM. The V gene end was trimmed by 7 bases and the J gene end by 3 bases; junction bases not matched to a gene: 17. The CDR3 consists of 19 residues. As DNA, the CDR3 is TGTGCCAGCACCCAGGGTCATAGCGGGAGGGCCTTCTACTACAATGAGCAGTTCTTC. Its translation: CASTQGHSGRAFYYNEQFF.

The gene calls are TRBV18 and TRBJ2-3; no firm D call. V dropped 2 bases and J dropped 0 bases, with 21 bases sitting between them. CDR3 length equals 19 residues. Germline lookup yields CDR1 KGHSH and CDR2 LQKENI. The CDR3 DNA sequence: TGTGCCAGCTCACCATCTATGGCCAAGAGAGGTTCTAGCACAGATACGCAGTATTTT. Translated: CASSPSMAKRGSSTDTQYF.

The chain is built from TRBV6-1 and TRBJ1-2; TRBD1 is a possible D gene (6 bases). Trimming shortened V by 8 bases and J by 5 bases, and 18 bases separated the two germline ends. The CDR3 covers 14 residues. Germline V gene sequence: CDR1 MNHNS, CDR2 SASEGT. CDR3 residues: CASRHGQGRYGYTF. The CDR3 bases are TGTGCCAGCCGTCATGGGCAGGGGCGGTATGGCTACACCTTC.

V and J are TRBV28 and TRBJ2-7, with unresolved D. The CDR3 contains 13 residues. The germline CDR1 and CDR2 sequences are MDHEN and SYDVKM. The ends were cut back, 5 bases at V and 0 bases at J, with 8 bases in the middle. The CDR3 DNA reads TGTGCCAGCAGTCCGACTTCCTCCTACGAGCAGTACTTC. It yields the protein CASSPTSSYEQYF.

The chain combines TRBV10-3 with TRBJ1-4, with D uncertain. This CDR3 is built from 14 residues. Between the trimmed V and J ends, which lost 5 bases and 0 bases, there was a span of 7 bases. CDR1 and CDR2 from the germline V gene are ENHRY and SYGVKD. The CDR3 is CAISPETTNEKLFF. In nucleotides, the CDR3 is TGTGCCATCAGTCCAGAAACAACTAATGAAAAACTGTTTTTT.

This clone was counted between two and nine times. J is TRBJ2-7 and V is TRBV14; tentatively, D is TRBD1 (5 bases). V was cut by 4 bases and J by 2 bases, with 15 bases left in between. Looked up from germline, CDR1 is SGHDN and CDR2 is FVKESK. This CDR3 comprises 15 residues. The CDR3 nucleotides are TGTGCCAGCAGCCGCTCCGGGTCAGGGCCCTACGAGCAGTACTTC. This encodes CASSRSGSGPYEQYF.

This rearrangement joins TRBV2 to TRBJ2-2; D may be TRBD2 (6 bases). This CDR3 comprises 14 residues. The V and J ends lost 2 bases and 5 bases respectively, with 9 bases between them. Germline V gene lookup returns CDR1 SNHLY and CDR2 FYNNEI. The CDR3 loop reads CASSELAPTGELFF. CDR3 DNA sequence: TGTGCCAGCAGTGAACTAGCGCCTACCGGGGAGCTGTTTTTT.

CDR3 DNA sequence: TGTGCCTGGAGTAGGACTTGGCTAGCGGGAGAGCGGGAGACCCAGTACTTC. Protein sequence: CAWSRTWLAGERETQYF. V and J are TRBV30 and TRBJ2-5; 10 nucleotides agree with TRBD2. The trim removed 2 bases at V and 5 bases at J, leaving 14 bases unmatched. Germline loops: CDR1 GTSNPN, CDR2 SVGIG (reference sequence). The CDR3 covers 17 residues. Using reference TRBV30 and TRBJ2-5 for the parts outside the CDR3, the full variable domain is SQTIHQWPATLVQPVGSPLSLECTVEGTSNPNLYWYRQAAGRGLQLLFYSVGIGQISSEVPQNLSASRPQDRQFILSSKKLLLSDSGFYLCAWSRTWLAGERETQYFGPGTRLLVL.

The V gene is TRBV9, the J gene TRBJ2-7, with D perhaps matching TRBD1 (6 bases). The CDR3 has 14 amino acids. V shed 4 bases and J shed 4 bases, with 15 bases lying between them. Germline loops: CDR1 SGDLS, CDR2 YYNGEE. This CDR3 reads CASSPGTNPYEQYF. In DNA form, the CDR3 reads TGTGCCAGCAGCCCCGGGACAAACCCTTACGAGCAGTACTTC.

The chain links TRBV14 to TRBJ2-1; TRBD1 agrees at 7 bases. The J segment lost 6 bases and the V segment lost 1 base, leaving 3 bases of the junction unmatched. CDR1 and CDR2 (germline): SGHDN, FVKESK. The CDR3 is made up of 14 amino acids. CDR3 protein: CASSQGAGGNEQFF. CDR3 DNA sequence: TGTGCCAGCAGCCAAGGGGCAGGGGGCAATGAGCAGTTCTTC. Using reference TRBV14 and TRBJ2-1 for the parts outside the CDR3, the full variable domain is EAGVTQFPSHSVIEKGQTVTLRCDPISGHDNLYWYRRVMGKEIKFLLHFVKESKQDESGMPNNRFLAERTGGTYSTLKVQPAELEDSGVYFCASSQGAGGNEQFFGPGTRLTVL.